These 22 T cell receptor beta chains came from one sample sequenced in a study of graft-versus-host responses after intestinal transplantation. Intraepithelial plus lamina propria lymphocytes were released by processing graft tissue. The data were produced by immunoSEQ multiplex PCR, yet TCRdb's version contains in-frame clones alone and is incomplete. Of roughly 36,000 clones detected, approximately 90% appear once; the ten largest clones hold roughly 18%. The sequenced sample was ileum tissue, obtained around 190 days after intestinal transplant. Receptors originate from a human patient who received an intestinal transplant, so some T cells may come from the graft donor.

J is TRBJ2-3 and V is TRBV6-5; possibly TRBD1 for D (5 bases). CDR3 size: 14 residues. Between the trimmed V and J ends, which lost 1 base and 4 bases, there was a span of 9 bases. Germline V CDR1 and CDR2: MNHEY, SVGAGI. The CDR3 reads CASSYWQGADTQYF. CDR3 bases: TGTGCCAGCAGTTACTGGCAGGGCGCAGATACGCAGTATTTT.

The gene calls are TRBV29-1 and TRBJ2-5; 11 bases are shared with TRBD1. The CDR3 is 16 amino acids. Germline V CDR1 and CDR2: SQVTM, ANQGSEA. The V segment lost 0 bases and the J segment 7 bases; nucleotides outside the gene matches: 10. This chain's CDR3 is CSVEDLHGQGAGTQYF. The CDR3 coding sequence is TGCAGCGTTGAAGATCTTCACGGACAGGGGGCCGGGACCCAGTACTTC.

The chain has TRBV27 and TRBJ1-2; D remains ambiguous. The CDR3 consists of 12 residues. V gave up 2 bases and J gave up 3 bases, with 4 bases separating them. From germline, CDR1 is MNHEY and CDR2 SMNVEV (reference sequence). CDR3 sequence (DNA): TGTGCCAGCAGTTTACGGTACTATGGCTACACCTTC. This encodes CASSLRYYGYTF.

This clone has more than one count but fewer than ten. The chain couples TRBV25-1 to TRBJ2-3; D possibly uses TRBD1 or TRBD2 (5 bases each). Per the germline V gene, CDR1 is MGHDK and CDR2 is SYGVNS. CDR3 size: 17 residues. The V and J ends lost 8 bases and 1 base respectively, with 22 bases between them. DNA of the CDR3: TGTGCCAGCCGCCGGGGACGGGCTGGAGTAGGCACAGATACGCAGTATTTT. It codes for CASRRGRAGVGTDTQYF.

The CDR3 nucleotides read TGTGCCAGCAGCTTCCAGCGGGGGGGGTCCTACGAGCAGTACTTC. This translates into CASSFQRGGSYEQYF. V usage is TRBV7-2 and J usage is TRBJ2-7, with TRBD2 matching over 10 bases. The junction had 3 bases not matched to a gene; V was cut back by 3 bases and J by 1 base. CDR1 is SGHTA, CDR2 FQGNSA, per germline. The CDR3 consists of 15 residues.

This chain links TRBV6-1 with TRBJ1-2; 10 nucleotides match TRBD1. The CDR3 spans 14 residues. Trimming took 7 bases from V and 4 from J; bases not matched to a gene: 6. Germline V CDR1 and CDR2: MNHNS, SASEGT. The CDR3 sequence is CASTRDRGGYGYTF. CDR3 in DNA: TGTGCCAGCACCCGGGACAGGGGTGGCTATGGCTACACCTTC.

Comments on this clone: The identical CDR3 is also encoded by other nucleotide sequences in the sample. This chain joins TRBV20-1 and TRBJ2-1; perhaps TRBD1 as D (6 bases). V shed 6 bases and J shed 4 bases, with 7 bases lying between them. The CDR3 has 11 amino acids. Germline CDR1 and CDR2: DFQATT and SNEGSKA (reference sequence). CDR3: CSADSYNEQFF. The CDR3 DNA is TGCAGTGCGGACAGTTACAATGAGCAGTTCTTC.

The V call is TRBV28, the J call TRBJ2-1; TRBD2 is a possible D gene (5 bases). This CDR3 has 14 residues. In germline, CDR1 is MDHEN, CDR2 SYDVKM. V was shortened by 3 bases and J by 10 bases, with 16 bases between the two germline ends. The CDR3: CASSLGVGYGEQFF. For the CDR3, the DNA is TGTGCCAGCAGTTTGGGAGTAGGGTACGGCGAGCAGTTCTTC.

The V call is TRBV6-5, the J call TRBJ2-5; D perhaps matches TRBD2 (6 bases). This CDR3 region has 14 residues. Trimming pared 3 bases from V and 2 bases from J, leaving 10 bases between. In germline, CDR1 is MNHEY, CDR2 SVGAGI. CDR3 coding DNA: TGTGCCAGCAGTTATGGGGGGAGTCAAGAGACCCAGTACTTC. Protein product: CASSYGGSQETQYF.

CDR3 in DNA: TGTGCCAGCAGCTTGGTGAGCCATCAGGGTCAGCCCCAGCATTTT. Protein product: CASSLVSHQGQPQHF. The chain joins TRBV5-8 to TRBJ1-5; D is possibly TRBD1 (5 bases). This CDR3 has 15 amino acids. Trimming removed 0 bases from V and 6 bases from J, with 13 bases in between. Per germline, CDR1 SGHTS and CDR2 YDEGEE.

The rearrangement joins TRBV5-4 to TRBJ1-3, with TRBD1 matching 7 bases. V shed 3 bases, J shed 0 bases, and the junction held 3 bases outside the gene matches. There are 15 residues in the CDR3. Germline V gene sequence: CDR1 SGHNT, CDR2 YYREEE (reference sequence). CDR3 sequence reads: CASSWGQSSGNTIYF. As DNA, the CDR3 is TGTGCCAGCAGCTGGGGACAGTCCTCTGGAAACACCATATATTTT.

The chain couples TRBV6-1 to TRBJ1-6, with TRBD1 identical over 8 bases. CDR1 MNHNS and CDR2 SASEGT come from the germline V gene. Trimming at V came to 10 bases and at J to 7 bases, leaving 12 bases not matched to a gene. This CDR3 has 15 amino acids. The CDR3 here is CATKTRQGRNSPLHF. The CDR3, as DNA: TGTGCCACCAAAACCCGACAGGGGCGGAATTCACCCCTCCACTTT.

This clone was counted a few times. The chain is built from TRBV7-8 and TRBJ1-4; D possibly corresponds to TRBD1 (6 bases). This CDR3 contains 15 residues. The ends were cut back, 1 base at V and 6 bases at J, with 12 bases in the middle. Per the germline V gene, CDR1 is SGHVS and CDR2 is FQNEAQ. Here the CDR3 reads CASSLDTGRHEKLFF. The DNA for the CDR3 is TGTGCCAGCAGCTTAGATACAGGGCGGCATGAAAAACTGTTTTTT.

In its sample, this clone was seen once. V is TRBV5-1 and J is TRBJ1-2; tentative D call: TRBD1 (6 bases). Germline CDR1 and CDR2: SGHRS and YFSETQ. The V gene lost 0 bases and the J gene lost 4 bases, with 13 bases spanning the gap. The CDR3 totals 15 residues. The DNA of the CDR3 is TGCGCCAGCAGCTTGGCCGGGGACATGGGCTATGGCTACACCTTC. It specifies CASSLAGDMGYGYTF.

V is TRBV29-1 and J is TRBJ2-1, with TRBD2 matching 7 bases. This CDR3 region has 13 residues. The germline CDR1 and CDR2 sequences are SQVTM and ANQGSEA. V gave up 4 bases and J gave up 6 bases; unmatched junction bases: 6. CDR3 loop: CSVVRGTPNEQFF. CDR3 DNA: TGCAGCGTTGTGCGGGGGACCCCCAATGAGCAGTTCTTC.

The chain is built from TRBV5-1 and TRBJ2-3; no clear D. The germline gives CDR1 SGHRS, CDR2 YFSETQ. The CDR3 consists of 13 residues. Trimming took 0 bases from V and 1 from J, leaving 3 bases between them. This CDR3 reads CASSLAGTDTQYF. For the CDR3, the DNA is TGCGCCAGCAGCTTGGCTGGCACAGATACGCAGTATTTT.

This sequence joins TRBV9 and TRBJ2-1; D call uncertain. Germline V gene sequence: CDR1 SGDLS, CDR2 YYNGEE. Trimming shortened V by 0 bases and J by 0 bases, and 7 bases separated the two germline ends. This CDR3 is 15 amino acids long. CDR3 amino acids: CASSVGPSSYNEQFF. CDR3 nucleotide sequence: TGTGCCAGCAGCGTAGGTCCCAGCTCCTACAATGAGCAGTTCTTC.

Worth noting for this clone: This sample includes further DNA sequences coding for the same CDR3. The chain combines TRBV5-4 with TRBJ2-1, with D possibly being TRBD2 (5 bases). Trimming removed 4 bases at V and 0 bases at J, with 8 bases between. The CDR3 length is 14 residues. Germline-derived CDR1 and CDR2 are SGHNT and YYREEE (reference sequence). The CDR3 nucleotides read TGTGCCAGCAGCGTGGACTCCTCCTACAATGAGCAGTTCTTC. Its translation: CASSVDSSYNEQFF.

The genes are TRBV5-4 and TRBJ2-7; no firm D call. Deletions cut 3 bases from V and 3 bases from J, with 4 bases between. Germline V gene sequence: CDR1 SGHNT, CDR2 YYREEE (reference sequence). The CDR3 contains 11 residues. DNA for the CDR3: TGTGCCAGCAGCTCCTACTACGAGCAGTACTTC. Protein product: CASSSYYEQYF.

The V gene is TRBV27, the J gene TRBJ1-2; the D is unclear. CDR1 MNHEY and CDR2 SMNVEV come from the germline V gene (reference sequence). The V gene lost 6 bases and the J gene lost 2 bases, with 16 bases spanning the gap. This CDR3 comprises 15 residues. CDR3 protein: CASSPNDFRNYGYTF. Written as DNA, the CDR3 is TGTGCCAGCAGCCCCAATGATTTCAGAAACTATGGCTACACCTTC.

The V and J genes are TRBV23-1 and TRBJ2-7; TRBD1 matches 7 bases. TRBV23-1 is an ORF, and what it does is uncertain. The CDR3 extends over 15 amino acids. Trimming removed 8 bases from V and 1 base from J; junction bases left unmatched: 11. The CDR3 sequence is CASRPGTDKSYEQYF. The CDR3 DNA reads TGCGCCAGCCGTCCCGGGACAGACAAATCCTACGAGCAGTACTTC.

The rearrangement uses TRBV9 and TRBJ2-7; 8 bases agree with TRBD1. Germline V gene data show CDR1 as SGDLS and CDR2 as YYNGEE. CDR3 size: 15 residues. V was clipped by 2 bases and J by 3 bases; unmatched bases: 7. In DNA form, the CDR3 reads TGTGCCAGCAGCGTCGCAGGGGGCAGGGGCTACGAGCAGTACTTC. It codes for CASSVAGGRGYEQYF.